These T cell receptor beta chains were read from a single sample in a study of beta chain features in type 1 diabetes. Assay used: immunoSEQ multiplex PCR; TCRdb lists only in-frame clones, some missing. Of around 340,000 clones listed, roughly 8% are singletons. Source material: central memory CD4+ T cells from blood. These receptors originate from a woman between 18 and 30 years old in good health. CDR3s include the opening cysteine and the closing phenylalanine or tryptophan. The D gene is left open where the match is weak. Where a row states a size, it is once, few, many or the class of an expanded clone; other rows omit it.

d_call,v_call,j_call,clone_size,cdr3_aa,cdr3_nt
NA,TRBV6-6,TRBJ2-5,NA,CASTRKGGAETQYF,TGTGCCAGCACCCGGAAGGGGGGCGCGGAGACCCAGTACTTC
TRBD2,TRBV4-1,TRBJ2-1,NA,CASSRQREGYNEQFF,TGCGCCAGCAGCCGACAGCGGGAGGGCTACAATGAGCAGTTCTTC
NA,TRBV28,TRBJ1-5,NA,CASSLREGWQPQHF,TGTGCCAGCAGCCTAAGGGAGGGTTGGCAGCCCCAGCATTTT
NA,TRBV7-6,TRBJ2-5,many,CASSLGQILETQYF,TGTGCCAGCAGCTTAGGGCAGATCTTGGAGACCCAGTACTTC
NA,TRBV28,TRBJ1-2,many,CASTGTYGYTF,TGTGCCAGCACGGGGACTTATGGCTACACCTTC
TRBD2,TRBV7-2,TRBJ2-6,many,CASRITSGTSSGANVLTF,TGTGCCAGCAGGATTACTAGCGGGACTAGCTCTGGGGCCAACGTCCTGACTTTC
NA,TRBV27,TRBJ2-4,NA,CASSLRDPAKNIQYF,TGTGCCAGCAGTTTGAGGGATCCAGCCAAAAACATTCAGTACTTC
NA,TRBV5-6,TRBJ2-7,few,CASSLWGRLSYEQYF,TGTGCCAGCAGCTTGTGGGGACGGCTGTCCTACGAGCAGTACTTC
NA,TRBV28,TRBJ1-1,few,CASSPLGQGTEAFF,TGTGCCAGCAGTCCCCTAGGGCAGGGCACTGAAGCTTTCTTT
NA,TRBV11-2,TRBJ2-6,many,CASSAGISGANVLTF,TGTGCCAGCAGCGCAGGGATCTCTGGGGCCAACGTCCTGACTTTC
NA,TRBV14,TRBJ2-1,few,CASSQLALTRGYNEQFF,TGTGCCAGCAGCCAATTAGCGCTTACCCGGGGCTACAATGAGCAGTTCTTC
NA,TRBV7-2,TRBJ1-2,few,CASSLTNYGYTF,TGTGCCAGCAGCCTAACTAACTATGGCTACACCTTC
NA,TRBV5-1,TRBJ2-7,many,CANLQTGSNYEQYF,TGCGCCAACTTACAGACAGGATCAAACTACGAGCAGTACTTC
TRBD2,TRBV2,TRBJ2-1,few,CASTLADAYNEQFF,TGTGCCAGCACTCTAGCGGATGCCTACAATGAGCAGTTCTTC